The 28 T cell receptor beta chains reported below all come from one sample, sequenced in a study of T-cell reconstitution after alpha-beta-depleted transplantation in children. This sample's TCRbeta library carried unique molecular identifier barcodes. TCRdb re-called the PCR reads with MiXCR, one entry per CDR3 protein. Of some 440,000 distinct CDR3 sequences in the sample, roughly 16% were seen once. This sample comprised PBMCs, mostly from graft donor cells, obtained 360 days after TCRalphabeta/CD19-depleted stem cell transplant. These receptors were obtained from a boy in the first two years of life who had a stem cell transplant for Wiskott-Aldrich syndrome, so the T cells may come from the graft donor.

The genes are TRBV7-2 and TRBJ2-5, with 10 bases aligning to TRBD2. The CDR3 spans 16 residues. Unmatched junction bases numbered 10, after V lost 4 bases and J lost 5 bases. Germline V lookup: CDR1 SGHTA, CDR2 FQGNSA. CDR3 residues: CASSSRVAGGGETQYF. CDR3 coding DNA: TGTGCCAGCAGCTCCAGGGTAGCGGGAGGCGGGGAGACCCAGTACTTC.

J is TRBJ2-7 and V is TRBV10-3; D is perhaps TRBD1 (6 bases). The V end was cut by 5 bases, the J end by 3 bases, with 11 bases between. Germline V gene sequence: CDR1 ENHRY, CDR2 SYGVKD. The CDR3 loop spans 13 amino acids. In DNA form, the CDR3 reads TGTGCCATCAGTCTCAGGGGCAGCTACGAGCAGTACTTC. Encoded protein: CAISLRGSYEQYF.

This clonotype was recorded many times. The chain combines TRBV12-3 or TRBV12-4 with TRBJ1-1, with D hard to call. The CDR3 extends over 11 amino acids. The V gene lost 6 bases and the J gene lost 3 bases, with 5 bases spanning the gap. The CDR3 loop reads CASSLYTEAFF. The CDR3 nucleotides are TGTGCCAGCAGCCTGTACACTGAAGCTTTCTTT.

This clonotype occurred a few times. The chain recombines TRBV2 with TRBJ2-4; D gene ambiguous. Germline lookup yields CDR1 SNHLY and CDR2 FYNNEI. CDR3 length: 17 residues. The V gene lost 3 bases and the J gene lost 1 base, with 16 bases spanning the gap. CDR3 coding DNA: TGTGCCAGCAGTGAGTCGAGTGGGCTCGGGGCCAAAAACATTCAGTACTTC. Its translation: CASSESSGLGAKNIQYF.

The chain links TRBV25-1 to TRBJ1-1, with D maybe TRBD1 (5 bases). The CDR3 runs to 15 residues. In germline, CDR1 is MGHDK, CDR2 SYGVNS. Trimming removed 3 bases from V and 1 base from J, with 12 bases in between. The CDR3, as DNA: TGTGCCAGCAGTGAGTGGGGCGGACCGAACACTGAAGCTTTCTTT. Its translation: CASSEWGGPNTEAFF.

Points on this clonotype: This clone may be a read error of a much larger clone one base away. The conserved closing phenylalanine or tryptophan is absent in this CDR3, likely reflecting a read error. CDR3 amino acids: CASRLTTAYQETQYL. Written as DNA, the CDR3 is TGCGCCAGCAGGTTGACTACTGCGTACCAAGAGACCCAGTACTTA. V gene TRBV4-1 combines with J gene TRBJ2-5; D is perhaps TRBD2 (5 bases). CDR1 and CDR2 (germline): MGHRA, YSYEKL. CDR3 length: 15 residues. V gave up 6 bases and J gave up 0 bases, with 14 bases separating them.

This chain links TRBV4-2 with TRBJ2-4, with D tentatively TRBD1 or TRBD2 (5 bases each). With 5 bases removed from V and 0 bases from J, the gap between germline ends came to 11 bases. CDR3 length equals 15 residues. Germline-derived CDR1 and CDR2 are LGHNA and YNFKEQ. The CDR3: CASSYGTTAKNIQYF. The CDR3 DNA follows: TGTGCCAGCAGCTACGGGACCACAGCCAAAAACATTCAGTACTTC.

This clonotype has at least ten counts. The chain has TRBV18 and TRBJ2-5; the D is unclear. The CDR3 spans 13 residues. The germline CDR1 and CDR2 sequences are KGHSH and LQKENI. V dropped 2 bases and J dropped 2 bases, with 6 bases sitting between them. CDR3 region: CASSPWGQETQYF. DNA for the CDR3: TGTGCCAGCTCACCATGGGGACAAGAGACCCAGTACTTC. Based on the CDR3 plus reference TRBV18 and TRBJ2-5, the full variable domain is NAGVMQNPRHLVRRRGQEARLRCSPMKGHSHVYWYRQLPEEGLKFMVYLQKENIIDESGMPKERFSAEFPKEGPSILRIQQVVRGDSAAYFCASSPWGQETQYFGPGTRLLVL.

J is TRBJ2-3 and V is TRBV5-1, with 11 positions matching TRBD2. This CDR3 comprises 15 residues. The V and J ends lost 4 bases and 3 bases, in that order; junction bases with no gene match: 4. Germline CDR1 is SGHRS and CDR2 is YFSETQ. CDR3 sequence: CASSAGTSGTDTQYF. In DNA form, the CDR3 reads TGCGCCAGCAGCGCCGGGACTAGCGGAACAGATACGCAGTATTTT. Full variable domain (remainder filled in from reference TRBV5-1 and TRBJ2-3): KAGVTQTPRYLIKTRGQQVTLSCSPISGHRSVSWYQQTPGQGLQFLFEYFSETQRNKGNFPGRFSGRQFSNSRSEMNVSTLELGDSALYLCASSAGTSGTDTQYFGPGTRLTVL.

To note about this clonotype: Since a much larger clone is just one base distant, this may be a read error. The rearrangement joins TRBV20-1 to TRBJ2-7; the match to TRBD2 covers 8 bases. With V trimmed by 2 bases and J by 0 bases, 6 bases remained unmatched. The CDR3 spans 15 residues. Germline-derived CDR1 and CDR2 are DFQATT and SNEGSKA (reference sequence). As DNA, the CDR3 is TGCAGTGCTAGAAACCCAGCGGGGGCCTCCTACGAGCAGTACTTC. It codes for CSARNPAGASYEQYF.

The rearrangement joins TRBV4-1 to TRBJ2-1, with a tentative D call TRBD2 (6 bases). Trimming left V 1 base short and J 8 bases short, with 12 bases between. The CDR3 is 14 amino acids. Germline CDR1 is MGHRA and CDR2 is YSYEKL. The CDR3: CASSQGAGPYEQFF. The DNA of the CDR3 is TGCGCCAGCAGCCAAGGTGCGGGGCCTTATGAGCAGTTCTTC.

V is TRBV13 and J is TRBJ2-7; 9 bases fit TRBD2. The CDR3 runs 14 residues. CDR1 is PRHDT, CDR2 FYEKMQ, per germline (reference sequence). After removal of 5 bases from V and 6 bases from J, the junction contained 8 bases not matched to a gene. CDR3 DNA: TGTGCCAGCAGCCCGGGACTAGCTGTCAGCGAGCAGTACTTC. Protein: CASSPGLAVSEQYF.

This clonotype was observed a handful of times. The chain carries TRBV20-1 and TRBJ2-3; D ambiguous. Germline CDR1 and CDR2: DFQATT and SNEGSKA (reference sequence). The CDR3 has 13 residues. V lost 0 bases to trimming and J lost 1 base, with 5 bases between them. The CDR3: CSARDLGTDTQYF. The CDR3 nucleotides are TGCAGTGCTAGAGATTTGGGCACAGATACGCAGTATTTT.

This clonotype was detected only a few times. This chain connects TRBV11-2 to TRBJ2-7, with D uncertain. This CDR3 is built from 14 residues. Deletions cut 4 bases from V and 0 bases from J, with 10 bases between. In germline, CDR1 is SGHAT, CDR2 FQNNGV. The CDR3 DNA is TGTGCCAGCAGCTCCTACCCGAGCTCCTACGAGCAGTACTTC. Encoded protein: CASSSYPSSYEQYF.

This rearrangement joins TRBV29-1 to TRBJ2-7; 7 bases agree with TRBD1. This CDR3 region has 14 residues. Per germline, CDR1 SQVTM and CDR2 ANQGSEA. Trimming cost V 7 bases and J 0 bases; bases outside gene matches: 9. The CDR3 protein is CSAGPGQSSYEQYF. CDR3 nucleotides: TGCAGCGCCGGCCCGGGACAGTCCTCCTACGAGCAGTACTTC.

The chain joins TRBV28 to TRBJ2-4; D remains unclear. The length of the CDR3 is 15 residues. The V gene's germline CDR1 is MDHEN and CDR2 SYDVKM. Trimming removed 3 bases from V and 6 bases from J, with 15 bases in between. CDR3 nucleotides: TGTGCCAGCAGTTTCCCGGTTCCTCTGGGAAACATTCAGTACTTC. Amino acid sequence: CASSFPVPLGNIQYF.

The V and J genes are TRBV7-8 and TRBJ2-5; 8 bases are shared with TRBD2. The CDR3 has 14 residues. V was clipped by 5 bases and J by 1 base; unmatched bases: 3. Germline V lookup: CDR1 SGHVS, CDR2 FQNEAQ. CDR3 in amino acids: CASSLGTSQETQYF. The CDR3 DNA reads as TGTGCCAGCAGCCTCGGGACTAGCCAAGAGACCCAGTACTTC.

This clonotype was detected a few times. This sequence joins TRBV7-9 and TRBJ2-3; tentative D call: TRBD2 (5 bases). Germline values: CDR1 SEHNR, CDR2 FQNEAQ (reference sequence). Trimming shortened V by 3 bases and J by 0 bases, and 13 bases separated the two germline ends. The CDR3 runs 16 residues. CDR3 nucleotides: TGTGCCAGCAGCTTTTTGGGGAGTACTAGCACAGATACGCAGTATTTT. Translation gives CASSFLGSTSTDTQYF.

The rearrangement links TRBV20-1 to TRBJ1-1; D is undetermined. Per germline, CDR1 DFQATT and CDR2 SNEGSKA (reference sequence). Trimming shortened V by 3 bases and J by 1 base, and 9 bases separated the two germline ends. This CDR3 region has 13 residues. The CDR3 reads CSARGDGNTEAFF. CDR3 in DNA: TGCAGTGCTAGGGGAGACGGGAACACTGAAGCTTTCTTT.

In this sample, this clonotype turned up many times. The chain uses TRBV20-1 and TRBJ2-7; unclear D gene. CDR3 length: 13 amino acids. V was clipped by 8 bases and J by 0 bases, with 14 bases between them. CDR1 is DFQATT, CDR2 SNEGSKA, per germline (reference sequence). CDR3 in amino acids: CSPQSFSSYEQYF. The CDR3 DNA sequence: TGCAGTCCTCAGAGTTTTAGCTCCTACGAGCAGTACTTC.

This clonotype has more than one count but fewer than ten. The chain uses TRBV27 and TRBJ2-6, with 10 bases identical to TRBD2. Germline V gene sequence: CDR1 MNHEY, CDR2 SMNVEV (reference sequence). This CDR3 has 19 amino acids. After removal of 3 bases from V and 0 bases from J, the junction contained 8 bases not matched to a gene. CDR3 DNA: TGTGCCAGCAGTTTTAGACTAGCGGGTGATTACTCTGGGGCCAACGTCCTGACTTTC. Protein: CASSFRLAGDYSGANVLTF.

The V gene is TRBV11-2, the J gene TRBJ2-2, with a tentative D call TRBD2 (6 bases). The germline V gene has CDR1 SGHAT and CDR2 FQNNGV. The CDR3 runs 18 residues. Trimming took off 0 bases at V and 5 bases at J, with 19 bases between the two ends. The CDR3 sequence is CASSLDATRWRFTGELFF. The CDR3 coding sequence is TGTGCCAGCAGCTTAGACGCGACTAGGTGGCGTTTTACCGGGGAGCTGTTTTTT.

A few counts support this clonotype. Likely a read error: the CDR3 ends without its conserved phenylalanine or tryptophan. The rearrangement joins TRBV5-1 to TRBJ1-6; D remains ambiguous. CDR1 is SGHRS and CDR2 is YFSETQ in the germline V gene. V gave up 0 bases and J gave up 5 bases, with 3 bases separating them. This CDR3 is built from 13 residues. For the CDR3, the DNA is TGCGCCAGCAGCTTGGCCGATAATTCACCCCTCCACCTT. Amino acid sequence: CASSLADNSPLHL.

This clonotype was counted a few times. The CDR3 is CASSRQGKGYEQYF. CDR3 nucleotides: TGTGCCAGTAGTCGACAGGGAAAAGGCTACGAGCAGTACTTC. This rearrangement joins TRBV19 to TRBJ2-7; 7 bases are shared with TRBD1. Trimming at V came to 5 bases and at J to 3 bases, leaving 7 bases not matched to a gene. This CDR3 region has 14 residues. CDR1 is LNHDA, CDR2 SQIVND, per germline (reference sequence).

This clonotype was detected only a few times. The rearrangement links TRBV7-9 to TRBJ1-1; no definite D call. CDR1 is SEHNR, CDR2 FQNEAQ, per germline (reference sequence). The CDR3 spans 12 residues. V gave up 3 bases and J gave up 1 base, with 3 bases separating them. The CDR3 sequence is CASSFTNTEAFF. The CDR3 DNA follows: TGTGCCAGCAGCTTCACGAACACTGAAGCTTTCTTT. Filled out from reference TRBV7-9 and TRBJ1-1, the complete variable domain reads DTGVSQNPRHKITKRGQNVTFRCDPISEHNRLYWYRQTLGQGPEFLTYFQNEAQLEKSRLLSDRFSAERPKGSFSTLEIQRTEQGDSAMYLCASSFTNTEAFFGQGTRLTVV.

This chain links TRBV6-1 with TRBJ2-5; TRBD1 aligns across 7 bases. This CDR3 has 14 amino acids. Looked up from germline, CDR1 is MNHNS and CDR2 is SASEGT. Trimming removed 5 bases from V and 3 bases from J; junction bases left unmatched: 6. The CDR3 DNA reads as TGTGCCAGCAGTCCAAGAGGGGGCAAAGAGACCCAGTACTTC. Its protein is CASSPRGGKETQYF.

The V and J genes are TRBV5-1 and TRBJ2-7, with 10 bases identical to TRBD2. Looked up from germline, CDR1 is SGHRS and CDR2 is YFSETQ. CDR3 length: 13 residues. J gave up 6 bases and V 7 bases, and 7 bases lay outside the gene matches. CDR3 nucleotide sequence: TGCGCCAGCTCTGCCGGGACTAGCGCCGAGCAGTACTTC. Translation gives CASSAGTSAEQYF.

This chain uses TRBV4-1 with TRBJ1-2, with TRBD1 matching over 9 bases. Germline CDR1 is MGHRA and CDR2 is YSYEKL. V gave up 5 bases and J gave up 2 bases; unmatched junction bases: 9. This CDR3 is 16 amino acids long. CDR3 sequence reads: CASSIATGGRNYGYTF. DNA for the CDR3: TGCGCCAGCAGCATTGCAACAGGGGGCAGGAACTATGGCTACACCTTC.